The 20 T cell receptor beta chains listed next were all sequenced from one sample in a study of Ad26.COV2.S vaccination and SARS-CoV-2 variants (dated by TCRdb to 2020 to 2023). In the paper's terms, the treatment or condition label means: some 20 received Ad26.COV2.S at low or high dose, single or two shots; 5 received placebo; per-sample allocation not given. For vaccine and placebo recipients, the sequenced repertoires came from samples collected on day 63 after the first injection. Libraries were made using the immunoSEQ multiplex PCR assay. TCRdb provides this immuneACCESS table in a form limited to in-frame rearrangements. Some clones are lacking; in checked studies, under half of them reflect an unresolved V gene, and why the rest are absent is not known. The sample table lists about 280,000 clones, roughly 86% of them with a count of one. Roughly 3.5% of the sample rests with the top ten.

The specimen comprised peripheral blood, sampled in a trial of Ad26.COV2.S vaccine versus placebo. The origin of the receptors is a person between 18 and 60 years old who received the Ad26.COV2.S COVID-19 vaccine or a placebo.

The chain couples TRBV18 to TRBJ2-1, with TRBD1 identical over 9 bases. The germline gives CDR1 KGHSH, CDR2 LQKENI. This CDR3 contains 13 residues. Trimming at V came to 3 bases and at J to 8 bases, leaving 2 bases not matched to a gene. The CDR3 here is CASSPDRGYEQFF. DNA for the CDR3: TGTGCCAGCTCACCTGACAGGGGGTATGAGCAGTTCTTC.

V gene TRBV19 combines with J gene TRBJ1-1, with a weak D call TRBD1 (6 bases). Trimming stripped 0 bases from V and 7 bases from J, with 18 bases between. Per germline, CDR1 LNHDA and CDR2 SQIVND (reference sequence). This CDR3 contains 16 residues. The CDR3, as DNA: TGTGCCAGTAGTATAGAAGGTCGGGGGGCGCCGGTTGAAGCTTTCTTT. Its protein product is CASSIEGRGAPVEAFF.

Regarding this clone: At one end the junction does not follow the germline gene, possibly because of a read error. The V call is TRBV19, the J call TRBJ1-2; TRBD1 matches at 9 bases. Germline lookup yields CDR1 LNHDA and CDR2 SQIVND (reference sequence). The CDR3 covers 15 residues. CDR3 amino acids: CASTIRGTGSYGYTF. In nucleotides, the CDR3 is TGTGCCAGTACTATACGGGGGACAGGGTCCTATGGCTACACCTTC.

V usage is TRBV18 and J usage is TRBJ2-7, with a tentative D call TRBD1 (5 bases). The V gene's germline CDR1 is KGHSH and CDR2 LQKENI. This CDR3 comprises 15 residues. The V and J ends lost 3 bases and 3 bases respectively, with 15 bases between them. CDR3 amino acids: CASSPSGKRDYEQYF. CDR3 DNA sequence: TGTGCCAGCTCACCCTCAGGGAAAAGGGACTACGAGCAGTACTTC.

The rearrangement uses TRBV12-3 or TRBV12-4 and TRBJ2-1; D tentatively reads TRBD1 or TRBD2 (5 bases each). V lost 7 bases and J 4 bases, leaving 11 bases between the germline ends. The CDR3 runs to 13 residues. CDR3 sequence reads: CASTSGRYNEQFF. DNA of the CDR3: TGTGCCAGCACCTCGGGACGGTACAATGAGCAGTTCTTC.

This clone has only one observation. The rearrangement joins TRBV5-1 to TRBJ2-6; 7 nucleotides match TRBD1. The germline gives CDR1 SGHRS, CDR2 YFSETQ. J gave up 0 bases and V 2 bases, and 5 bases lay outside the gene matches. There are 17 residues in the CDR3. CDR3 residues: CASSLGGAGSGANVLTF. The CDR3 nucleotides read TGCGCCAGCAGCTTAGGGGGCGCGGGCTCTGGGGCCAACGTCCTGACTTTC.

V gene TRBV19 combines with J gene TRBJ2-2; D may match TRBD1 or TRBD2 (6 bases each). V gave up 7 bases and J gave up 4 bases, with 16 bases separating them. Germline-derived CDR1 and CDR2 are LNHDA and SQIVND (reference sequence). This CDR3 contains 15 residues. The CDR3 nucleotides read TGTGCCAGTATTCAAGGGGGGCGAAGCACCGGGGAGCTGTTTTTT. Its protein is CASIQGGRSTGELFF.

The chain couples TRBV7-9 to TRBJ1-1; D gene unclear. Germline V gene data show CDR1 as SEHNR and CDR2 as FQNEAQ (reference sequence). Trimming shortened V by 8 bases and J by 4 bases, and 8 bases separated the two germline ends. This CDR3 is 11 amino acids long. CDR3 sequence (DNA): TGTGCCAGCGTATGGAGCACTGAAGCTTTCTTT. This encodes CASVWSTEAFF.

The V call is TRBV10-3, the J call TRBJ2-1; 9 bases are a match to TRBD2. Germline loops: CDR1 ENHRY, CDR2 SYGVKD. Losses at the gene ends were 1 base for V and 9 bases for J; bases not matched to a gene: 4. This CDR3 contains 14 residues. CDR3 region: CAISELAGVGEQFF. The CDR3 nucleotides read TGTGCCATCAGTGAGTTAGCGGGAGTGGGTGAGCAGTTCTTC.

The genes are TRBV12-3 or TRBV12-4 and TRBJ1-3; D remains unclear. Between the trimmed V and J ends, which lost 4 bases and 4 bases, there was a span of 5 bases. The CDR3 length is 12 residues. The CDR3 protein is CASSSGGNTIYF. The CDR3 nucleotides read TGTGCCAGCAGTTCGGGGGGAAACACCATATATTTT.

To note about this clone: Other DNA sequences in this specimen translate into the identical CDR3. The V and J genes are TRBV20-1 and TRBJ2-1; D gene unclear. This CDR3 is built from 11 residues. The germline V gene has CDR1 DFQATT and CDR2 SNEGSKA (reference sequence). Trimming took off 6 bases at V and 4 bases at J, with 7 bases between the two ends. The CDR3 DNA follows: TGCAGTGCCGTTAGTTACAATGAGCAGTTCTTC. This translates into CSAVSYNEQFF.

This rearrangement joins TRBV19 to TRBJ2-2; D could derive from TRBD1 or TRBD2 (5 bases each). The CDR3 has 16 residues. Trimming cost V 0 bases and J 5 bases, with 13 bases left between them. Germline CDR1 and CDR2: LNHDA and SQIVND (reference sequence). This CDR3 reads CASSIEAGARTGELFF. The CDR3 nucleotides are TGTGCCAGTAGTATAGAGGCCGGGGCGCGGACCGGGGAGCTGTTTTTT.

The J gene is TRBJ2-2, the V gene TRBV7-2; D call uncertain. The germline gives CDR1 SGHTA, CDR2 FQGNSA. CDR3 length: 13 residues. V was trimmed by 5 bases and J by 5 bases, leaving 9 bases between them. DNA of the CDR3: TGTGCCAGCAGCGAGCGCAGGACCGGGGAGCTGTTTTTT. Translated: CASSERRTGELFF.

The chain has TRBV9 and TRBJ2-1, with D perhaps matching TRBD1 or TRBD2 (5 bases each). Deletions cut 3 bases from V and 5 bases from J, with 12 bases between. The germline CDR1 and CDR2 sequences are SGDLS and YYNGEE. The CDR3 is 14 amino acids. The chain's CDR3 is CASSAGTDNNEQFF. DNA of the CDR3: TGTGCCAGCAGCGCCGGGACGGACAACAATGAGCAGTTCTTC.

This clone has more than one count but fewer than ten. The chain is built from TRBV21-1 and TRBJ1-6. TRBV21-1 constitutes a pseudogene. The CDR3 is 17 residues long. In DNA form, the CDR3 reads TGTGCCAGCAGCAGAGTCGTTACATCGGGGCCGTATTCACCCCTCCACTTT. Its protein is CASSRVVTSGPYSPLHF.

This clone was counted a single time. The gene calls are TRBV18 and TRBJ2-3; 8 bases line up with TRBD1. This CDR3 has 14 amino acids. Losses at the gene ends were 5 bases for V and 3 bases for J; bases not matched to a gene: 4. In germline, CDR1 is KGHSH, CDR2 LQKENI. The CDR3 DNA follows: TGTGCCAGCTCAGCGCGACAGGGGACAGATACGCAGTATTTT. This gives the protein CASSARQGTDTQYF.

In DNA form, the CDR3 reads TGTGCCAGCAGCCCCCTCGGTGGGGATGGCTACACCTTC. Translated, it gives CASSPLGGDGYTF. V gene TRBV4-2 combines with J gene TRBJ1-2, with unresolved D. Trimming shortened V by 4 bases and J by 6 bases, and 12 bases separated the two germline ends. CDR1 is LGHNA, CDR2 YNFKEQ, per germline. CDR3 length equals 13 residues.

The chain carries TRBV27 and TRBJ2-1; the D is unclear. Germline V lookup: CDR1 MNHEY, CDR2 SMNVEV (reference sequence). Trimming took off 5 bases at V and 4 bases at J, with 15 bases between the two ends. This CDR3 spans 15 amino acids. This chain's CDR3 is CASSHQIRAYNEQFF. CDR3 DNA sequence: TGTGCCAGCAGTCATCAAATAAGGGCGTACAATGAGCAGTTCTTC.

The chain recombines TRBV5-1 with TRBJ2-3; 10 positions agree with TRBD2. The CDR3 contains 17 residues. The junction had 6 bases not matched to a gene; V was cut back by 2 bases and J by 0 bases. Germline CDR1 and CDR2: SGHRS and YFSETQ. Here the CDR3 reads CASSFIAGGPSTDTQYF. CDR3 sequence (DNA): TGCGCCAGCAGCTTCATAGCGGGGGGACCTAGCACAGATACGCAGTATTTT.

The CDR3 nucleotides are TGTGCCAGCTATCGACCCGGACAGCCGACTGAAGCTTTCTTT. Its translation: CASYRPGQPTEAFF. The chain employs TRBV7-8 and TRBJ1-1; maybe TRBD1 (6 bases). The germline V and J ends were trimmed by 8 bases and 5 bases, with 18 bases remaining between them. Germline V gives CDR1 SGHVS, CDR2 FQNEAQ. The CDR3 covers 14 residues.